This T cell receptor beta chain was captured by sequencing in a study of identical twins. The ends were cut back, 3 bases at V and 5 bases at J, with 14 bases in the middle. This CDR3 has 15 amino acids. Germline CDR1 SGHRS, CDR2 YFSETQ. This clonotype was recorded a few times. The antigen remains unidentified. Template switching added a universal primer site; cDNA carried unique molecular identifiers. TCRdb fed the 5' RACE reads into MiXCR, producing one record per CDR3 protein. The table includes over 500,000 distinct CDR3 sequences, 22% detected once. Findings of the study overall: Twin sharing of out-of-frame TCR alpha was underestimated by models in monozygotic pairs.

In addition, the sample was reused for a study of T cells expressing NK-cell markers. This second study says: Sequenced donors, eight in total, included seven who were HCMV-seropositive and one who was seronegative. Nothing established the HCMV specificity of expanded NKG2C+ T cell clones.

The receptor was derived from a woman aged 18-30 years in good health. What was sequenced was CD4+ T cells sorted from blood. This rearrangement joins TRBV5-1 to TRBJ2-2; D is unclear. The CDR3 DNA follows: TGCGCCAGCAGCTCGCCGGGCGAAAGGACCGGGGAGCTGTTTTTT. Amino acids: CASSSPGERTGELFF.